This is a list of T cell receptor beta chains from one sample in a study of early T cells in non-severe SARS-CoV-2 infection. TCRdb itself ran the 5' RACE reads through MiXCR, one entry per CDR3 protein. The data hold some 34,000 distinct CDR3 sequences, with roughly 7.1% observed a single time. Sequencing used whole blood, obtained at baseline. These receptors were collected from an adult who was a healthcare worker with PCR-confirmed SARS-CoV-2 infection or an uninfected control (not recorded which). The CDR3 runs from the conserved cysteine through the conserved F or W. A D gene is named only where the DNA matches it firmly. Where a row states a size, it is once, few, many or the class of an expanded clone; other rows omit it.

>TRBD2|TRBJ2-4|TRBV20-1|many
CSAAGDGNIQYF
>-|TRBJ1-2|TRBV5-1|few
CASSLAPGPNYGYTF
>-|TRBJ1-2|TRBV18|many
CASSPQTDGYGYTF
>-|TRBJ2-1|TRBV20-1|many
CSASEGSDNEQFF
>TRBD2|TRBJ2-1|TRBV5-6|-
CASSLPTSGSLGEQFF
>-|TRBJ2-1|TRBV7-2|many
CASSFYNEQFF
>-|TRBJ1-2|TRBV7-9|few
CASSVTTVTNYGYTF
>-|TRBJ2-3|TRBV11-3|-
CASSLGPGTNTQYF
>TRBD2|TRBJ2-1|TRBV10-3|many
CAISVGLAFNNEQFF
>-|TRBJ2-1|TRBV4-2|-
CASSQPGHTHNEQFF